This T cell receptor (beta chain) comes out of a study of blood T cell repertoires in COVID-19. Study-wide context: The study drew acute and convalescent COVID-19 samples from the United States, Italy and Spain.

The germline CDR1 and CDR2 sequences are ENHRY and SYGVKD. The V and J ends lost 2 bases and 3 bases, in that order; junction bases with no gene match: 5. The CDR3 is 15 residues long. This table comes from immunoSEQ multiplex PCR, and its TCRdb copy is limited to in-frame clones, with some not included. The data show over 250,000 clones, about nine tenths seen once. Participant reports of clinical history set cohort assignment. Symptom resolution, clearance, or two negative PCRs marked donors in Cohort 3 as recovered. The chain couples TRBV10-3 to TRBJ1-2, with 8 bases aligning to TRBD1. This clonotype was sampled from an older woman who had recovered from COVID-19. Sequences were obtained from PBMCs or T cells enriched from blood (not recorded which). The CDR3 sequence: CAISELGQGHYGYTF. CDR3 DNA: TGTGCCATCAGTGAGCTCGGACAGGGACACTATGGCTACACCTTC.